This TCR beta chain was documented in a study of cytomegalovirus exposure and HLA in healthy donors. Regarding the study as a whole: V- and J-gene trimming of TCR beta was linked (in a later analysis) to a missense DCLRE1C variant.

60 Vbeta and 13 Jbeta primers were used in PCR. The method was immunoSEQ multiplex PCR; TCRdb's version includes in-frame clones alone and lacks a portion of them. The sample yields fewer than 200,000 clones, around 72% seen once. As concerns this clone: As yet, its antigen is unknown.

Germline V lookup: CDR1 LGHNA, CDR2 YNFKEQ. Trimming removed 0 bases at V and 11 bases at J, with 11 bases between. CDR3 length: 14 residues. This TCR was sampled from a female donor in good health and CMV-seronegative. The gene calls are TRBV4-2 and TRBJ1-6; D is unresolved. Sequencing was done on a sample of PBMCs. The CDR3 sequence: CASSQEPRRPPLHF. CDR3 DNA sequence: TGTGCCAGCAGCCAAGAGCCTCGGAGGCCACCCCTCCACTTT.